Listed below are T cell receptor beta chains from one sample, sequenced in a study of blood T cell repertoires in COVID-19. Sequencing used immunoSEQ multiplex PCR; TCRdb keeps in-frame clones, though not all of them. The table includes 270,000 or so clones, 83% detected once. Sequencing was performed on peripheral blood. All receptors come from a woman in her forties or fifties who had recovered from COVID-19. Both conserved end residues are part of each CDR3. Each record gives: D gene, clone size, J gene, V gene, CDR3 DNA, CDR3 protein. D genes are given only for firm matches. Size is omitted from some rows. Given values are once, few, many or a class for expanded clones.

NA NA TRBJ1-1 TRBV5-1 TGCGCCAGCAGCCCGCGGGGAGGACAGAACACTGAAGCTTTCTTT CASSPRGGQNTEAFF
NA NA TRBJ1-5 TRBV12-3/TRBV12-4 TGTGCCAGCAGTTGGGGCCCCAATCAGCCCCAGCATTTT CASSWGPNQPQHF
NA NA TRBJ2-3 TRBV5-6 TGTGCCAGCAGCCTCGGACTGCTCACAGATACGCAGTATTTT CASSLGLLTDTQYF
TRBD2 NA TRBJ2-1 TRBV5-1 TGCGCCAGCAGCTTGAGCCCGGGGGGTAATGAGCAGTTCTTC CASSLSPGGNEQFF
NA NA TRBJ2-3 TRBV6-2/TRBV6-3 TGTGCCAGCAGTTACCGGACTCAGTACACAGATACGCAGTATTTT CASSYRTQYTDTQYF
TRBD1 NA TRBJ2-5 TRBV18 TGTGCCTCTCGGACAGGGCTTTTTCAAGAGACCCAGTACTTC CASRTGLFQETQYF
NA once TRBJ2-1 TRBV27 TGTGCCAGCAGATCCGGAGAGAGCTCCTACAATGAGCAGTTCTTC CASRSGESSYNEQFF
TRBD2 NA TRBJ2-2 TRBV19 TGTGCCAGTAGTCCCACCGGACTAGCGGGGAACACCGGGGAGCTGTTTTTT CASSPTGLAGNTGELFF
TRBD1 NA TRBJ1-6 TRBV28 TGTGCCAGCAGTTTAACAGGGGGCCATAATTCACCCCTCCACTTT CASSLTGGHNSPLHF
TRBD1 NA TRBJ1-5 TRBV19 TGTGCCAGTAGTTCGAAGGGGGCGGGAAGGGGCAATCAGCCCCAGCATTTT CASSSKGAGRGNQPQHF
NA NA TRBJ1-5 TRBV19 TGTGCCAGTGGGGCATTGGGGGCCTATAGCAATCAGCCCCAGCATTTT CASGALGAYSNQPQHF
NA NA TRBJ2-1 TRBV11-2 TGTGCCAGCAGCCATCAGGGGTCCTACAATGAGCAGTTCTTC CASSHQGSYNEQFF
TRBD2 NA TRBJ2-5 TRBV6-1 TGTGCCAGCAGTGAATGGGGGGGAACCGAGACCCAGTACTTC CASSEWGGTETQYF
TRBD2 NA TRBJ2-7 TRBV24-1 TGTGCCACCAGTGATTGGACTAGTCCCAACGAGCAGTACTTC CATSDWTSPNEQYF
NA NA TRBJ2-5 TRBV15 TGTGCCACCAGCAGAGTAGGACTGTTGACCCAGTACTTC CATSRVGLLTQYF
NA NA TRBJ1-5 TRBV2 TGTGCCAGCAACCTGGAGACAGACAATCAGCCCCAGCATTTT CASNLETDNQPQHF
TRBD1 NA TRBJ2-2 TRBV27 TGTGCCAGCGGAATGACAGGGCGCGGGGAGCTGTTTTTT CASGMTGRGELFF
NA NA TRBJ2-7 TRBV5-1 TGCGCCAGCAGCTTGGCCTCGGGACGGGGGTTATACGAGCAGTACTTC CASSLASGRGLYEQYF
NA once TRBJ2-2 TRBV19 TGTGCCAGTACCACCTTGGGCCTGAACACCGGGGAGCTGTTTTTT CASTTLGLNTGELFF
TRBD2 NA TRBJ2-1 TRBV9 TGTGCCAGCAGCCCGACCGTTCTAGCGGGGGGTACCAATGAGCAGTTCTTC CASSPTVLAGGTNEQFF
NA NA TRBJ1-5 TRBV6-2/TRBV6-3 TGTGCCAGCAGTTCACGGGTCCCGCGTCAGCCCCAGCATTTT CASSSRVPRQPQHF
TRBD1 NA TRBJ2-5 TRBV2 TGTGCCAGCAGTGAAGGGACAGGCCAAGAGACCCAGTACTTC CASSEGTGQETQYF
TRBD2 NA TRBJ2-7 TRBV28 TGTGCCAGCAGCTTGACCAGCGGGGGGGGTTACTCCTACGAGCAGTACTTC CASSLTSGGGYSYEQYF
NA NA TRBJ1-2 TRBV10-3 TGTGCCATCACTTCAGGGAACTATGGCTACACCTTC CAITSGNYGYTF